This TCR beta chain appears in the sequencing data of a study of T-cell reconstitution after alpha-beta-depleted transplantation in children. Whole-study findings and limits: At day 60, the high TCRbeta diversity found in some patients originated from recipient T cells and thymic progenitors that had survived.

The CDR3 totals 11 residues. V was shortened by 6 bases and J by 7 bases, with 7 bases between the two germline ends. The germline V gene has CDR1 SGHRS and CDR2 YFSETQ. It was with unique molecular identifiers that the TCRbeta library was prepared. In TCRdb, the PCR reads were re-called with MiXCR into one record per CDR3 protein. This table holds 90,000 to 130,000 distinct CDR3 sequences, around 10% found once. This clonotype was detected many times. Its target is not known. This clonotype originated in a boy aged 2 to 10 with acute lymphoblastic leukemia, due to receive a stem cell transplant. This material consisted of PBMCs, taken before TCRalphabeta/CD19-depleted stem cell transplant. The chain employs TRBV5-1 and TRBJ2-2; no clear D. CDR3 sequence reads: CASNRGGELFF. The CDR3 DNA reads TGCGCCAGCAACCGAGGCGGGGAGCTGTTTTTT.